This T cell receptor (beta chain) was found in a study of CD4 T cells in relation to SARS-CoV-2 and coronaviruses. TCRdb's table, derived via immunoSEQ multiplex PCR, lists solely in-frame clones and lacks some. This table holds under 25,000 clones, about 77% found once. Unexposed donor CD4+ T cells date from about 2011-2018, before the COVID-19 pandemic. The cells were cultured for about ten days before CD4+ T cells were isolated. As cell numbers allowed, unexposed-donor CD4+ T cells faced SARS-CoV-2 S/N and four cold-coronavirus spikes. Comments on this clone: The antigen remains undetermined.

The CDR3 loop spans 11 amino acids. Trimming took off 5 bases at V and 2 bases at J, with 2 bases between the two ends. Sequencing was carried out using CD4+ T cells from PBMCs, cultured in vitro. The origin of this receptor is a human donor in good health. The chain uses TRBV12-3 or TRBV12-4 and TRBJ2-3, with unresolved D. CDR3 amino acids: CASSLTDTQYF. The CDR3 DNA sequence: TGTGCCAGCAGTCTCACAGATACGCAGTATTTT.